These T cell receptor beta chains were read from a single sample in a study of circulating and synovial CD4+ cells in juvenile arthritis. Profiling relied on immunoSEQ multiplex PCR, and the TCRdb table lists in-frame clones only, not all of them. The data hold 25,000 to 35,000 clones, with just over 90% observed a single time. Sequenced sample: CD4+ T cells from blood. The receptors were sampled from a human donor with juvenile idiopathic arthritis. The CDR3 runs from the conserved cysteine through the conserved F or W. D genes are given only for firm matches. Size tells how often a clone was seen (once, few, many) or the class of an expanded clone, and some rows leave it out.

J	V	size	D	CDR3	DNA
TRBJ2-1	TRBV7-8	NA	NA	CASSLLRDSYNEQFF	TGTGCCAGCAGCTTACTGCGGGACTCCTACAATGAGCAGTTCTTC
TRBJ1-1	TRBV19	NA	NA	CASSISVYAFF	TGTGCCAGTAGTATTTCGGTATACGCTTTCTTT
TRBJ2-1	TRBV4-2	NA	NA	CGDSYNEQFF	TGTGGAGACTCCTACAATGAGCAGTTCTTC
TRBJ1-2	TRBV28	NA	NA	CASSSYNPGYTF	TGTGCCAGCAGTTCCTATAACCCTGGCTACACCTTC
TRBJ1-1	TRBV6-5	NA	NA	CASSPTGNTEAFF	TGTGCCAGCAGTCCGACAGGGAACACTGAAGCTTTCTTT
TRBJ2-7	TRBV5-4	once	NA	CASSFGGTPYEQYF	TGTGCCAGCAGCTTTGGCGGGACTCCCTACGAGCAGTACTTC
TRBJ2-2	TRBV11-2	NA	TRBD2	CASSLVAGGITGELFF	TGTGCCAGCAGCTTAGTGGCGGGGGGCATTACCGGGGAGCTGTTTTTT
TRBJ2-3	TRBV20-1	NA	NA	CSARDPGAQYF	TGCAGTGCTAGAGATCCGGGGGCGCAGTATTTT
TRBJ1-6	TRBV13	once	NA	CASSSAGKSSPLHF	TGTGCCAGCAGCTCCGCAGGAAAAAGTTCACCCCTCCACTTT
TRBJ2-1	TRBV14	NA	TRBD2	CASSQELAGPLNEQFF	TGTGCCAGCAGCCAAGAACTAGCGGGTCCTTTGAATGAGCAGTTCTTC